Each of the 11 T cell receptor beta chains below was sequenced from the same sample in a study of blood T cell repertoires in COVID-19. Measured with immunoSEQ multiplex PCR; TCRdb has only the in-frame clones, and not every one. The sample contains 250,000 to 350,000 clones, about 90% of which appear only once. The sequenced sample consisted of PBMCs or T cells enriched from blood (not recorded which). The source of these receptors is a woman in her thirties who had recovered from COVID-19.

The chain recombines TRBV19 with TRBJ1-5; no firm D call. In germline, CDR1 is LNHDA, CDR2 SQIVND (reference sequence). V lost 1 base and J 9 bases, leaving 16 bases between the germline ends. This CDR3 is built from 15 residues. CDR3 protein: CASSIGAQHSLPQHF. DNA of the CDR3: TGTGCCAGTAGTATAGGGGCCCAACACTCTCTGCCCCAGCATTTT.

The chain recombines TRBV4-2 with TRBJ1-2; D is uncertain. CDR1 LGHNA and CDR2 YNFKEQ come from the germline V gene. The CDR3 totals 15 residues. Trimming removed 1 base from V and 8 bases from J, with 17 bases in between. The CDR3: CASSQVLGGLSGYTF. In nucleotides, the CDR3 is TGTGCCAGCAGCCAAGTTCTAGGAGGGTTATCGGGCTACACCTTC.

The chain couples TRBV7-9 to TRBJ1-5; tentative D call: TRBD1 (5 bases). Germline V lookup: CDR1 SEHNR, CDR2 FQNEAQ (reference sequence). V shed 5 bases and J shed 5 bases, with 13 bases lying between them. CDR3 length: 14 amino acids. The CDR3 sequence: CASSQDIGDQPQHF. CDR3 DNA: TGTGCCAGCAGCCAGGACATAGGGGATCAGCCCCAGCATTTT.

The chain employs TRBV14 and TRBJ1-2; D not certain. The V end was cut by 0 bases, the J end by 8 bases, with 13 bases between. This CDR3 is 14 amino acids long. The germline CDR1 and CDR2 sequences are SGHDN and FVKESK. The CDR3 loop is CASSQDPAGRGYTF. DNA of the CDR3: TGTGCCAGCAGCCAAGATCCTGCAGGTCGGGGCTACACCTTC.

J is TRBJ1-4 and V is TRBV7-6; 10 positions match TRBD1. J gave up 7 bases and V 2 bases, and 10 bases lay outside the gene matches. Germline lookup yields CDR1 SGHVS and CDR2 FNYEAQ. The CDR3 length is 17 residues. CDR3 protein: CASSLRGPGQGSEKLFF. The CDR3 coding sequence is TGTGCCAGCAGCTTAAGGGGACCGGGACAGGGGAGTGAAAAACTGTTTTTT.

CDR3 nucleotide sequence: TGTGCCAGCATCTCGGGGGGGCGCGGTCAGCCCCAGCATTTT. Encoded protein: CASISGGRGQPQHF. The chain joins TRBV28 to TRBJ1-5; D might be TRBD1 (6 bases). The germline gives CDR1 MDHEN, CDR2 SYDVKM. The V end was cut by 7 bases, the J end by 6 bases, with 16 bases between. The CDR3 covers 14 residues.

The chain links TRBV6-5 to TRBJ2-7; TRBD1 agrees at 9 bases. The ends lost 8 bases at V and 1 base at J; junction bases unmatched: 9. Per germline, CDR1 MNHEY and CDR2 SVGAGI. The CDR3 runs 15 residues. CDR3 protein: CASGTTGGKSYEQYF. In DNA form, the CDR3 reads TGTGCCAGCGGGACGACAGGGGGTAAATCCTACGAGCAGTACTTC.

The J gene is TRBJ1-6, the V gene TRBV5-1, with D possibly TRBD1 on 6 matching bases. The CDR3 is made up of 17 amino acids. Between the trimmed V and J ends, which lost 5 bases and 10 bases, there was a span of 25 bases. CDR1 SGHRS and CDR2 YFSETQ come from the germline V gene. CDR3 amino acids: CASSSEARAPRGSPLHF. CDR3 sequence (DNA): TGCGCCAGCAGTTCCGAAGCCCGGGCCCCAAGGGGGTCACCCCTCCACTTT.

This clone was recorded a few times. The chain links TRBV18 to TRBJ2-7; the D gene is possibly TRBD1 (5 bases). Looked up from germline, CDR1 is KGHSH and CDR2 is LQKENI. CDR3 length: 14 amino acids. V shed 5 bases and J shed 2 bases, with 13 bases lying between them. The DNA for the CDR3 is TGTGCCAGCTCAACGACAGAGCAAACCTACGAGCAGTACTTC. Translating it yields CASSTTEQTYEQYF.

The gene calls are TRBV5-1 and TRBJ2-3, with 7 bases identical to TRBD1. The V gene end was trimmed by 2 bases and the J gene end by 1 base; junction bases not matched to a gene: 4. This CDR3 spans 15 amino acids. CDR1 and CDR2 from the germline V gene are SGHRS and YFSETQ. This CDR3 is CASSLLGTGTDTQYF. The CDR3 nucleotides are TGCGCCAGCAGCTTACTAGGGACAGGCACAGATACGCAGTATTTT.

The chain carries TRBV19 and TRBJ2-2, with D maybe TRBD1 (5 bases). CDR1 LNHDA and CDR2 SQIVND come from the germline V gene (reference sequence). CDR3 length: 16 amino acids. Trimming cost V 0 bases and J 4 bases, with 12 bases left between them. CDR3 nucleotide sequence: TGTGCCAGTAGTATAGATCCGACAGCCCCCACCGGGGAGCTGTTTTTT. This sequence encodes CASSIDPTAPTGELFF. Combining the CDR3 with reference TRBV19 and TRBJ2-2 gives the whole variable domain DGGITQSPKYLFRKEGQNVTLSCEQNLNHDAMYWYRQDPGQGLRLIYYSQIVNDFQKGDIAEGYSVSREKKESFPLTVTSAQKNPTAFYLCASSIDPTAPTGELFFGEGSRLTVL.